These T cell receptor beta chains were read from a single sample in a study of blood T cells in healthy people across ages. TCRdb redid the calling of the 5' RACE reads with MiXCR, one entry per CDR3 protein. The data show 630,000 or so distinct CDR3 sequences, roughly 30% seen once. Sequenced: blood. The receptor source for this set is a woman at least 80 years old in good health. The CDR3 runs from the conserved cysteine through the conserved F or W. A D gene is named only where the DNA matches it firmly. Clone size appears in some rows only: once, few, many, or a class for an expanded clone.

D gene: NA; J gene: TRBJ1-1; clone size: NA; V gene: TRBV5-1; CDR3 protein: CASSLAGEYTEAFF; CDR3 DNA: TGCGCCAGCAGCTTGGCCGGCGAATACACTGAAGCTTTCTTT
D gene: NA; J gene: TRBJ1-6; clone size: NA; V gene: TRBV28; CDR3 protein: CASSLFGGQSSYNSPLHF; CDR3 DNA: TGTGCCAGCAGTTTATTTGGGGGTCAAAGCTCCTATAATTCACCCCTCCACTTT
D gene: NA; J gene: TRBJ2-5; clone size: NA; V gene: TRBV3-1; CDR3 protein: CAGNPSGGETQYF; CDR3 DNA: TGTGCCGGCAATCCCTCTGGGGGGGAGACCCAGTACTTC
D gene: TRBD2; J gene: TRBJ2-7; clone size: NA; V gene: TRBV20-1; CDR3 protein: CSARDLGLAGVLSYEQYF; CDR3 DNA: TGCAGTGCTAGAGATCTGGGACTAGCGGGAGTTTTATCGTACGAGCAGTACTTC
D gene: TRBD1; J gene: TRBJ2-7; clone size: many; V gene: TRBV29-1; CDR3 protein: CSVGTGSSYEQYF; CDR3 DNA: TGCAGCGTTGGGACAGGGAGCTCCTACGAGCAGTACTTC
D gene: NA; J gene: TRBJ1-1; clone size: few; V gene: TRBV7-2; CDR3 protein: CASSPRRGYTEAFF; CDR3 DNA: TGTGCCAGCAGCCCCAGAAGAGGTTACACTGAAGCTTTCTTT
D gene: NA; J gene: TRBJ2-5; clone size: many; V gene: TRBV27; CDR3 protein: CASSLNGVGQETQYF; CDR3 DNA: TGTGCCAGCAGTTTAAACGGGGTCGGACAAGAGACCCAGTACTTC
D gene: NA; J gene: TRBJ2-7; clone size: many; V gene: TRBV27; CDR3 protein: CASSRTAPGYEQYF; CDR3 DNA: TGTGCCAGCAGTCGGACAGCTCCAGGATACGAGCAGTACTTC
D gene: TRBD1; J gene: TRBJ1-1; clone size: few; V gene: TRBV20-1; CDR3 protein: CSGPEGGAGEAFF; CDR3 DNA: TGCAGTGGACCAGAAGGGGGCGCGGGTGAAGCTTTCTTT
D gene: NA; J gene: TRBJ1-2; clone size: NA; V gene: TRBV5-6; CDR3 protein: CASSPMLARDNYGYTF; CDR3 DNA: TGTGCCAGCAGCCCAATGTTGGCCAGGGATAACTATGGCTACACCTTC
D gene: TRBD2; J gene: TRBJ2-3; clone size: many; V gene: TRBV20-1; CDR3 protein: CSAVLAGGNTDTQYF; CDR3 DNA: TGCAGTGCTGTTCTAGCGGGGGGGAACACAGATACGCAGTATTTT
D gene: TRBD2; J gene: TRBJ2-3; clone size: many; V gene: TRBV5-4; CDR3 protein: CASSLGGLAGSADTQYF; CDR3 DNA: TGTGCCAGCAGCTTGGGAGGACTAGCGGGGAGTGCAGATACGCAGTATTTT
D gene: NA; J gene: TRBJ1-3; clone size: few; V gene: TRBV7-8; CDR3 protein: CASRDGGAAGNTIYF; CDR3 DNA: TGTGCCAGCAGAGACGGCGGGGCAGCTGGAAACACCATATATTTT
D gene: NA; J gene: TRBJ1-6; clone size: many; V gene: TRBV15; CDR3 protein: CATSRGRSYNSPLHF; CDR3 DNA: TGTGCCACCAGCAGGGGCAGGAGCTATAATTCACCCCTCCACTTT
D gene: TRBD1; J gene: TRBJ2-4; clone size: many; V gene: TRBV20-1; CDR3 protein: CSARGQGENIQYF; CDR3 DNA: TGCAGTGCTAGAGGCCAGGGGGAAAACATTCAGTACTTC
D gene: NA; J gene: TRBJ2-3; clone size: once; V gene: TRBV12-3/TRBV12-4; CDR3 protein: CASSGVRADMQYF; CDR3 DNA: TGTGCCAGCAGCGGGGTGAGAGCAGATATGCAATATTTT
D gene: NA; J gene: TRBJ2-2; clone size: NA; V gene: TRBV9; CDR3 protein: CASSLGARVDGELFF; CDR3 DNA: TGTGCCAGCAGCCTAGGGGCTAGGGTCGACGGGGAGCTGTTTTTT
D gene: NA; J gene: TRBJ2-5; clone size: NA; V gene: TRBV5-5; CDR3 protein: CASSLRQAGHERYF; CDR3 DNA: TGTGCCAGCAGCTTGAGACAGGCTGGCCATGAGCGGTACTTC
D gene: NA; J gene: TRBJ1-5; clone size: NA; V gene: TRBV20-1; CDR3 protein: CSARPGVNQPQHF; CDR3 DNA: TGCAGTGCTAGACCCGGCGTCAATCAGCCCCAGCATTTT
D gene: TRBD1; J gene: TRBJ1-4; clone size: NA; V gene: TRBV2; CDR3 protein: CASTRQGREEKLFF; CDR3 DNA: TGTGCCAGCACCAGACAGGGGCGCGAAGAAAAACTGTTTTTT
D gene: NA; J gene: TRBJ2-4; clone size: NA; V gene: TRBV7-2; CDR3 protein: CASSLVGGAKNIQYF; CDR3 DNA: TGTGCCAGCAGCTTAGTCGGGGGAGCCAAAAACATTCAGTACTTC
D gene: TRBD2; J gene: TRBJ2-5; clone size: many; V gene: TRBV6-2/TRBV6-3; CDR3 protein: CASSYSSAGGGETQYF; CDR3 DNA: TGTGCCAGCAGTTACTCGTCAGCGGGGGGGGGAGAGACCCAGTACTTC
D gene: NA; J gene: TRBJ2-3; clone size: many; V gene: TRBV5-6; CDR3 protein: CASSRRTTIYTDTQYF; CDR3 DNA: TGTGCCAGCAGCAGGCGGACAACGATTTACACAGATACGCAGTATTTT
D gene: NA; J gene: TRBJ2-3; clone size: few; V gene: TRBV6-1; CDR3 protein: CASRLGGRTPDTQYF; CDR3 DNA: TGTGCCAGCAGATTGGGGGGGCGTACACCAGATACGCAGTATTTT
D gene: NA; J gene: TRBJ1-5; clone size: many; V gene: TRBV6-2/TRBV6-3; CDR3 protein: CASSFVGGQPQHF; CDR3 DNA: TGTGCCAGCAGTTTTGTAGGGGGTCAGCCCCAGCATTTT
D gene: NA; J gene: TRBJ1-2; clone size: many; V gene: TRBV24-1; CDR3 protein: CATQGSLSGYTF; CDR3 DNA: TGTGCCACACAGGGCTCCCTGAGTGGCTACACCTTC
D gene: NA; J gene: TRBJ1-1; clone size: many; V gene: TRBV20-1; CDR3 protein: CSASPSALNTEAFF; CDR3 DNA: TGCAGTGCTAGTCCATCGGCGTTGAACACTGAAGCTTTCTTT
D gene: TRBD1; J gene: TRBJ2-3; clone size: NA; V gene: TRBV27; CDR3 protein: CASRQGNTDTQYF; CDR3 DNA: TGTGCCAGCAGACAGGGGAACACAGATACGCAGTATTTT
D gene: TRBD2; J gene: TRBJ2-5; clone size: many; V gene: TRBV20-1; CDR3 protein: CSARDILAGAGKQETQYF; CDR3 DNA: TGCAGTGCTAGAGATATCCTAGCGGGGGCCGGGAAACAAGAGACCCAGTACTTC
D gene: NA; J gene: TRBJ2-7; clone size: few; V gene: TRBV5-1; CDR3 protein: CASTGGGNPYEQYF; CDR3 DNA: TGCGCCAGCACCGGAGGCGGGAACCCCTACGAGCAGTACTTC
D gene: NA; J gene: TRBJ1-6; clone size: NA; V gene: TRBV6-2/TRBV6-3; CDR3 protein: CASTTATGGTGISPLHF; CDR3 DNA: TGTGCCAGCACAACCGCGACGGGGGGCACCGGGATTTCACCCCTCCACTTT
D gene: NA; J gene: TRBJ1-2; clone size: NA; V gene: TRBV30; CDR3 protein: CAWIGAVHYSYTF; CDR3 DNA: TGTGCCTGGATAGGTGCGGTCCACTATAGCTACACCTTC
D gene: TRBD2; J gene: TRBJ2-3; clone size: NA; V gene: TRBV11-1; CDR3 protein: CASSVTSGDTDTQYF; CDR3 DNA: TGTGCCAGCAGCGTGACTAGCGGGGACACAGATACGCAGTATTTT
D gene: NA; J gene: TRBJ1-2; clone size: many; V gene: TRBV12-3/TRBV12-4; CDR3 protein: CASSLVDRSYTF; CDR3 DNA: TGTGCCAGCAGTTTAGTGGACCGAAGCTACACCTTC
D gene: TRBD1; J gene: TRBJ2-1; clone size: NA; V gene: TRBV12-3/TRBV12-4; CDR3 protein: CASRPGTEETQFF; CDR3 DNA: TGTGCCAGCAGGCCCGGGACAGAAGAGACCCAGTTCTTC
D gene: TRBD1; J gene: TRBJ2-1; clone size: NA; V gene: TRBV30; CDR3 protein: CAWNIPGTGNNEQFF; CDR3 DNA: TGTGCCTGGAACATTCCAGGGACAGGGAACAATGAGCAGTTCTTC
D gene: TRBD2; J gene: TRBJ2-2; clone size: NA; V gene: TRBV4-1; CDR3 protein: CASSQWGLAGGSTGELFF; CDR3 DNA: TGCGCCAGCAGCCAATGGGGACTAGCGGGGGGGAGCACCGGGGAGCTGTTTTTT
D gene: NA; J gene: TRBJ1-2; clone size: many; V gene: TRBV15; CDR3 protein: CATSPTFGGADDGYTF; CDR3 DNA: TGTGCCACCAGCCCGACCTTCGGGGGGGCGGACGATGGCTACACCTTC
D gene: TRBD2; J gene: TRBJ2-7; clone size: many; V gene: TRBV29-1; CDR3 protein: CSVLVQRGFNEQYF; CDR3 DNA: TGCAGCGTACTAGTGCAGCGGGGGTTCAACGAGCAGTACTTC
D gene: NA; J gene: TRBJ2-1; clone size: once; V gene: TRBV7-2; CDR3 protein: CASSLGLLSYNEQFF; CDR3 DNA: TGTGCCAGCAGCTTAGGGCTGCTCTCCTACAATGAGCAGTTCTTC
D gene: NA; J gene: TRBJ1-2; clone size: many; V gene: TRBV29-1; CDR3 protein: CSVRMDGGPMGYTF; CDR3 DNA: TGCAGCGTTCGAATGGACGGGGGACCTATGGGCTACACCTTC
D gene: NA; J gene: TRBJ2-5; clone size: NA; V gene: TRBV20-1; CDR3 protein: CSASMVSETQYF; CDR3 DNA: TGCAGTGCTAGTATGGTGTCAGAGACCCAGTACTTC
D gene: TRBD1; J gene: TRBJ1-4; clone size: NA; V gene: TRBV2; CDR3 protein: CASSLQGWNEKLFF; CDR3 DNA: TGTGCCAGCAGCTTACAGGGGTGGAATGAAAAACTGTTTTTT
D gene: NA; J gene: TRBJ2-6; clone size: NA; V gene: TRBV9; CDR3 protein: CASSVAGVGANVLTF; CDR3 DNA: TGTGCCAGCAGCGTAGCCGGTGTGGGGGCCAACGTCCTGACTTTC
D gene: TRBD1; J gene: TRBJ1-1; clone size: many; V gene: TRBV30; CDR3 protein: CAWSAGQGVKAFF; CDR3 DNA: TGTGCCTGGAGCGCGGGACAGGGGGTGAAGGCTTTCTTT
D gene: TRBD1; J gene: TRBJ2-1; clone size: many; V gene: TRBV11-1; CDR3 protein: CASSFGTGAYNEQFF; CDR3 DNA: TGTGCCAGCAGCTTCGGGACAGGGGCCTACAATGAGCAGTTCTTC
D gene: NA; J gene: TRBJ1-1; clone size: NA; V gene: TRBV20-1; CDR3 protein: CSAIDRVTEAFF; CDR3 DNA: TGCAGTGCGATTGACAGAGTGACTGAAGCTTTCTTT
D gene: TRBD1; J gene: TRBJ1-2; clone size: once; V gene: TRBV5-1; CDR3 protein: CASSNPGQSYGYTF; CDR3 DNA: TGCGCCAGCAGCAATCCGGGACAGAGCTATGGCTACACCTTC
D gene: NA; J gene: TRBJ1-5; clone size: many; V gene: TRBV7-6; CDR3 protein: CASSAWGDQPQHF; CDR3 DNA: TGTGCCAGCAGCGCATGGGGGGATCAGCCCCAGCATTTT